Listed below are T cell receptor beta chains from one sample, sequenced in a study of blood T cell repertoires in COVID-19. TCRdb's table, derived via immunoSEQ multiplex PCR, lists solely in-frame clones and lacks some. The table shows about 72,000 clones, with 82% occurring only once. Sequencing was done on a sample of peripheral blood. The receptors shown here come from a human donor in a cohort sampled during active COVID-19. Each CDR3 is given with its conserved first and last residue. The order of the fields is V gene, clone size, J gene, D gene, CDR3 DNA, CDR3 protein. The D gene is left open where the match is weak. Some rows have no size entry. The others give once, few or many, or a class for an expanded clone.

TRBV29-1	.	TRBJ1-1	TRBD1	TGCAGCGTTGGGACAGGGTGGGACACTGAAGCTTTCTTT	CSVGTGWDTEAFF
TRBV3-1/TRBV3-2	.	TRBJ2-6	TRBD1	TGTGCCAGCAGCAGGCGGACAGGGCCCTCTGGGGCCAACGTCCTGACTTTC	CASSRRTGPSGANVLTF
TRBV4-1	few	TRBJ1-4	.	TGCGCCAGCAGCCAAAGACAGGTTCCAAGAGAAAAACTGTTTTTT	CASSQRQVPREKLFF
TRBV5-6	.	TRBJ2-3	TRBD2	TGTGCCAGCAGCGGCGCCGGGACTAGAAGCACAGATACGCAGTATTTT	CASSGAGTRSTDTQYF
TRBV5-1	.	TRBJ2-7	TRBD1	TGCGCCAGCAGCTTGTATGGGGACAGGGAGACCGAGCAGTACTTC	CASSLYGDRETEQYF
TRBV15	.	TRBJ2-3	.	TGTGCCACCAGCATCCAGAAGACTCCCCAAGATACGCAGTATTTT	CATSIQKTPQDTQYF
TRBV27	.	TRBJ2-7	.	TGTGCCAGCAGTCCCTCCCTCGGACACACTACCTACGAGCAGTACTTC	CASSPSLGHTTYEQYF
TRBV30	.	TRBJ2-7	.	TGTGCCTGGAGTGTCGTTAAGACAGCTCCAACCTACGAGCAGTACTTC	CAWSVVKTAPTYEQYF
TRBV7-7	once	TRBJ2-5	TRBD1	TGTGCTAGCAGCTTTAGACAGGGCTTTCAAGAGACCCAGTACTTC	CASSFRQGFQETQYF
TRBV5-4	.	TRBJ1-2	.	TGTGCCAGCAGCTTGACTCCTGCCCCCCACTATGGCTACACCTTC	CASSLTPAPHYGYTF
TRBV11-1	.	TRBJ1-1	.	TGTGCCAGCAGTTCAGACCAGGGTCCGGAAGCTTTCTTT	CASSSDQGPEAFF
TRBV7-9	.	TRBJ2-2	.	TGTGCCAGCAGCCAAGGACTCCTTAACACCGGGGAGCTGTTTTTT	CASSQGLLNTGELFF
TRBV3-1/TRBV3-2	.	TRBJ1-2	.	TGTGCCAGCAGCCAGGAGGAAACGGCCGGCTACACCTTC	CASSQEETAGYTF
TRBV7-2	.	TRBJ1-2	.	TGTGCCAGCAGCCGGGACAAGAACTATGGCTACACCTTC	CASSRDKNYGYTF
TRBV7-9	.	TRBJ1-1	TRBD1	TGTGCCAGCAGCGCAAGACAGGGGGGATTTGGGACTGAAGCTTTCTTT	CASSARQGGFGTEAFF
TRBV19	.	TRBJ2-7	.	TGTGCCAGTAGTACCACTCATGTGGGCCCCTACGAGCAGTACTTC	CASSTTHVGPYEQYF
TRBV24-1	.	TRBJ2-3	TRBD2	TGTGCCACCAGAGCGGGGGGGCCCACAGATACGCAGTATTTT	CATRAGGPTDTQYF
TRBV3-1/TRBV3-2	few	TRBJ2-1	TRBD2	TGTGCCAGCAGTTTCCCCGAGCGGGGAGGTGAGCAGTTCTTC	CASSFPERGGEQFF
TRBV5-4	.	TRBJ2-7	.	TGTGCCAGCAGCCCTGCAGGGACCTACGAGCAGTACTTC	CASSPAGTYEQYF
TRBV29-1	once	TRBJ2-7	TRBD2	TGCAGCGTTGTCCGGGACCGACTAGCGGCCCGTGAGCACGAGCAGTACTTC	CSVVRDRLAAREHEQYF
TRBV7-6	.	TRBJ1-6	.	TGTGCCAGCAGCCTGTACCCCCAGGGGATCAATTCACCCCTCCACTTT	CASSLYPQGINSPLHF
TRBV19	.	TRBJ1-2	.	TGTGCCAGTAGTCGCTCACTCGGGGGGCGAGTATTTGGCTACACCTTC	CASSRSLGGRVFGYTF
TRBV28	.	TRBJ2-5	TRBD2	TGTGCCAGCAGCCCGATCGGCGCGGGGGGGCTAGAGACCCAGTACTTC	CASSPIGAGGLETQYF
TRBV14	.	TRBJ2-7	.	TGTGCCAGCAGCCATCCCTCTACTCGTTACGAGCAGTACTTC	CASSHPSTRYEQYF
TRBV18	few	TRBJ1-6	.	TGTGCCAGCTCACCCGAACAGGGACGTCTCTCACCCCTCCACTTT	CASSPEQGRLSPLHF
TRBV28	.	TRBJ2-7	.	TGTGCCAGCAGCGATCCTCGGGACTCGCTCCAGGCCGAGCAGTACTTC	CASSDPRDSLQAEQYF
TRBV19	once	TRBJ2-5	TRBD1	TGTGCCAGTAGTTCCAGGGGGCGCATCCACGAGACCCAGTACTTC	CASSSRGRIHETQYF
TRBV14	.	TRBJ1-6	.	TGTGCCAGCAGCCAAGGGGGAGGTTCACCCCTCCACTTT	CASSQGGGSPLHF
TRBV5-3	.	TRBJ2-1	.	TGTGCCAGAGAATTACGGGGAAATGCGGATGAGCAGTTCTTC	CARELRGNADEQFF
TRBV3-1/TRBV3-2	.	TRBJ2-5	.	TGTGCCAGCAGCCTTGTTTGGCACCCCCAAGAGACCCAGTACTTC	CASSLVWHPQETQYF